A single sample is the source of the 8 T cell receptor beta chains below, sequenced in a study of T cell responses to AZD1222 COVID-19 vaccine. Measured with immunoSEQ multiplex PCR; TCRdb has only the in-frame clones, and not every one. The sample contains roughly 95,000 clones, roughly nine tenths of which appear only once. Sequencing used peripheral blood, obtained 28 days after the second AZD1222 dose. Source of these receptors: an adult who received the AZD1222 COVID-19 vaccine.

DNA of the CDR3: TGTGCCAGCAGTTTAGAGGTTAACTCACCCCTCCACTTT. Its translation is CASSLEVNSPLHF. V gene TRBV12-3 or TRBV12-4 combines with J gene TRBJ1-6; D unclear. Trimming left V 1 base short and J 10 bases short, with 8 bases between. The CDR3 is 13 amino acids.

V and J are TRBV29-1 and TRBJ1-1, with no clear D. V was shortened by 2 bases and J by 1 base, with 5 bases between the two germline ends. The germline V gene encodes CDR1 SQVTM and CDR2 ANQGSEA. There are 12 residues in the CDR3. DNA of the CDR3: TGCAGCGTTGAAACGGAGAACACTGAAGCTTTCTTT. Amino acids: CSVETENTEAFF. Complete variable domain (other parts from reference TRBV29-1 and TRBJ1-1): SAVISQKPSRDICQRGTSLTIQCQVDSQVTMMFWYRQQPGQSLTLIATANQGSEATYESGFVIDKFPISRPNLTFSTLTVSNMSPEDSSIYLCSVETENTEAFFGQGTRLTVV.

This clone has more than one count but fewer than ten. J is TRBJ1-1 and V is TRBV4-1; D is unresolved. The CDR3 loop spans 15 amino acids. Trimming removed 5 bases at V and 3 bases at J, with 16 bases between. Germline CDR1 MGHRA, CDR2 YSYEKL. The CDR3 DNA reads TGCGCCAGCAGCGACCCACTGGGGAATGACACTGAAGCTTTCTTT. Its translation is CASSDPLGNDTEAFF.

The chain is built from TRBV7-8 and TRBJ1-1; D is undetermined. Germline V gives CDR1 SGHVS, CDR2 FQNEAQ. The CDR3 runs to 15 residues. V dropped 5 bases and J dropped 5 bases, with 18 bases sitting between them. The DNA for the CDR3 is TGTGCCAGCAGCCGAGACCAGGCTCGGCTTACTGAAGCTTTCTTT. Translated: CASSRDQARLTEAFF.

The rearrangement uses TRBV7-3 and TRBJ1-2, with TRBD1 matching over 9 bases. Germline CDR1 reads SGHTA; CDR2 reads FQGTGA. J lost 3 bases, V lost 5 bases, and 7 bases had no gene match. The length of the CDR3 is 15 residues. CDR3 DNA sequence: TGTGCCAGCAGCCCCGGGACAGGGAGCCACTATGGCTACACCTTC. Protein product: CASSPGTGSHYGYTF.

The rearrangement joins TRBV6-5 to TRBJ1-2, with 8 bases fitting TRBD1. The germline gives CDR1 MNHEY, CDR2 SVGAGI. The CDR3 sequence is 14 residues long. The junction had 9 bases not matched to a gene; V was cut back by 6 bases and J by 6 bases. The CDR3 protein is CASSDRTGFDGYTF. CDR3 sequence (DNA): TGTGCCAGCAGCGACCGGACAGGGTTTGATGGCTACACCTTC.

This CDR3 reads CASSPQDRLNTEAFF. As DNA, the CDR3 is TGTGCCAGCAGCCCCCAGGACAGACTGAACACTGAAGCTTTCTTT. V is TRBV11-3 and J is TRBJ1-1, with D perhaps matching TRBD1 (6 bases). Germline values: CDR1 SGHNT, CDR2 YENEEA. The CDR3 runs 15 residues. Trimming removed 5 bases from V and 0 bases from J, with 13 bases in between.

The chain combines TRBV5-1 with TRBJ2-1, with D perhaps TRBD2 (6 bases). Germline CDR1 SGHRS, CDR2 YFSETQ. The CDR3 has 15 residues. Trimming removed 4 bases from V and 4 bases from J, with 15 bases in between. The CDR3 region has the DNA TGCGCCAGCAGCGGGGGGAGTGGTGGATACAATGAGCAGTTCTTC. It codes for CASSGGSGGYNEQFF.